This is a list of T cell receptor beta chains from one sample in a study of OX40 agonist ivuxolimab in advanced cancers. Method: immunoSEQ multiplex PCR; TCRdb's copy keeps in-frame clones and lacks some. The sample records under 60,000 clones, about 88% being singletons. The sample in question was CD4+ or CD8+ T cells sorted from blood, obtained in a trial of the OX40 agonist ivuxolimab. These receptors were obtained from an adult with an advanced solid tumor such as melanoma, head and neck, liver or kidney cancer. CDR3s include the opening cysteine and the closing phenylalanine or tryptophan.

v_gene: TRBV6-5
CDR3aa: CASSSIDPYEQYF

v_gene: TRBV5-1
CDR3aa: CASSSGDNYYGYTF

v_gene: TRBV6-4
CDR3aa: CASSKTSGGGTDTQYF

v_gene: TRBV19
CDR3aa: CASNRGQAQTSPLHF

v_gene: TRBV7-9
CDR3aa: CASSSRLAGKKGTFGELFF

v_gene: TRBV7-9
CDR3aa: CASSQRGGLYEQYF

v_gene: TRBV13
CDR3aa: CASSFRSGGGNEQFF

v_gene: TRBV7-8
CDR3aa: CASSYRQRDRGETQYF

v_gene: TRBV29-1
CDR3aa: CSVEYGTGFQQYF

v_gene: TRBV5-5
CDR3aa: CASSLVSGRFMNTEAFF

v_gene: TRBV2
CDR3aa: CASSEQLYSNQPQHF

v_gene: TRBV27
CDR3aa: CASSWGRDQPQHF

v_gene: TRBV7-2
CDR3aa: CASTLNSGGNQETQYF

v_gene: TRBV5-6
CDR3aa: CASSTSLDRDYNSPLHF

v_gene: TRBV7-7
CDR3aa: CASSKNGEDTQYF

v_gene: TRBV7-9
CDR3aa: CASSPQSTEAFF

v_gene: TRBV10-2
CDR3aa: CASTSGYEQYF

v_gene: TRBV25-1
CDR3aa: CASTLDRDIEAFF

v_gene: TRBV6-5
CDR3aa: CASSYSGGSSDEKLFF

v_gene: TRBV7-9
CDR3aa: CASSLQGTGYEQYF

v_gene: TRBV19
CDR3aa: CASSPAGGELFF

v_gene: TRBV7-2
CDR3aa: CASSTIGTGTNEQFF

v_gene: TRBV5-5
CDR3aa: CASSSSGPDYEQYF

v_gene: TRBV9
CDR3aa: CASSAPRRRETPSTDTQYF

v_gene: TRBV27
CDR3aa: CASSPSVPSYEQYF

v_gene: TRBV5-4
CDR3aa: CASSQDRYRGNYGYTF

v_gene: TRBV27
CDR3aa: CASSPSYGTGINEKLFF

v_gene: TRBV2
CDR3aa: CASSEGQNSNQPQHF

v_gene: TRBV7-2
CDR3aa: CASSLTSGGVAYTQYF

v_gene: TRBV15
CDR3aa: CATSRDGGGSSPLHF

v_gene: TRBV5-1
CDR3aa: CASSLTGGGDTEAFF

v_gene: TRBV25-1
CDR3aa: CASSEYGTGGGEQYF

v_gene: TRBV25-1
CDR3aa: CASMGPGAFF

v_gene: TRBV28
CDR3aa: CASRKDTQYF

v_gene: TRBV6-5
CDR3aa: CASSPDRGDTIYF

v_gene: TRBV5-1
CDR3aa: CASVPTSGILNEQFF

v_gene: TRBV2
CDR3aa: CASRGQGYADTQYF

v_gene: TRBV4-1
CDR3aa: CASSQLRTEQFF

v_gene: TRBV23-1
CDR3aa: CASSQWGLAGGITDTQYF

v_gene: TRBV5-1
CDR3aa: CASKNFGSPDTQYF

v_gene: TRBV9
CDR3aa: CASSSGLDGDTQYF

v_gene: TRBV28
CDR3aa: CASSTKDGYTF

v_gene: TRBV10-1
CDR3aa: CASSEPGGTDTQYF

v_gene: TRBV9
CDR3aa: CASSVTTGSENTIYF

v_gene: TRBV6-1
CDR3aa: CASSEALGTGELFF

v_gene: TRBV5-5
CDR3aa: CASSFTAGELFF

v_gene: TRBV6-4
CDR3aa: CASSDSSRPLAGSYNEQFF

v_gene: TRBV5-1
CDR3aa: CASSLAGRTYNEQFF

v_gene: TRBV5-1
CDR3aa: CASRAGTSSTDTQYF

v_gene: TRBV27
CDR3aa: CASSLYAGKSYNEQFF

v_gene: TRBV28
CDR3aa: CASGVRSEAFF

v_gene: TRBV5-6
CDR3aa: CASSYRGRDTEAFF

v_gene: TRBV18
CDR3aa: CASSAAGYEQYF